The entry below describes one T cell receptor (beta chain). Its antigen is not identified. Assay used: immunoSEQ multiplex PCR; TCRdb lists only in-frame clones, some missing. The sample records over 7,000 clones, roughly 91% being singletons. The time point denotes: recipient sample about 28 days before transplant, after cytoreduction. This sample was included in a study of T cell clonotyping in hematopoietic cell transplantation. Study conclusions and caveats: Higher Inverse Simpson Index values in graft donor and pretransplant recipient predicted broader posttransplant TCR diversity. After transplant, recipient diversity fell while pathologically expanded clonotypes grew through day 180. Cells were unsorted, so CD4 and CD8 contributions were not separated.

The CDR3 loop spans 14 amino acids. CDR1 is MNHEY and CDR2 is SMNVEV in the germline V gene (reference sequence). Trimming left V 3 bases short and J 6 bases short, with 14 bases between. V usage is TRBV27 and J usage is TRBJ1-1; TRBD1 might be the D (5 bases). The origin of this receptor is a man in his 60s with acute myeloid leukemia. Some clones in this sample may be carry-over from other donors' samples. The sequences come from peripheral blood mononuclear cells, collected before stem cell transplant. The CDR3 DNA follows: TGTGCCAGCAGTTTGGGGGGTGGGTCGGCTGAAGCTTTCTTT. Translating gives CASSLGGGSAEAFF.